This is a list of T cell receptor beta chains from one sample in a study of blood T cell repertoires in COVID-19. Method: immunoSEQ multiplex PCR; TCRdb's copy keeps in-frame clones and lacks some. The table shows 270,000 or so clones, with about nine tenths occurring only once. The specimen sequenced was peripheral blood. The receptors derive from a young woman with COVID-19, enrolled during active disease. Each CDR3 is given with its conserved first and last residue. Each record gives: J gene, clone size, D gene, V gene, CDR3 protein, CDR3 DNA. The D gene is left open where the match is weak. Size tells how often a clone was seen (once, few, many) or the class of an expanded clone, and some rows leave it out.

TRBJ1-1	-	TRBD1	TRBV10-1	CASSADPGQGNETEAFF	TGCGCCAGCAGTGCAGACCCCGGACAGGGGAATGAAACTGAAGCTTTCTTT
TRBJ1-6	-	-	TRBV10-3	CANRDTDSPLHF	TGTGCCAACCGGGACACCGATTCACCCCTCCACTTT
TRBJ2-1	-	-	TRBV10-2	CASRASFHEQFF	TGCGCCAGCAGAGCTAGCTTCCATGAGCAGTTCTTC
TRBJ2-3	-	TRBD2	TRBV19	CASSIGASGGRKLNTDTQYF	TGTGCCAGTAGTATCGGAGCTAGCGGGGGCCGAAAGCTCAACACAGATACGCAGTATTTT
TRBJ1-1	-	TRBD1	TRBV7-9	CASSFTGDTEAFF	TGTGCCAGCAGCTTTACAGGGGACACTGAAGCTTTCTTT
TRBJ2-7	-	TRBD2	TRBV9	CASSLGGDEQYF	TGTGCCAGCAGCTTGGGGGGGGACGAGCAGTACTTC
TRBJ2-3	-	-	TRBV10-2	CASRESSTDTQYF	TGCGCCAGCCGCGAAAGTAGCACAGATACGCAGTATTTT
TRBJ1-1	-	-	TRBV5-4	CASSLRGNEAFF	TGTGCCAGCAGCTTGAGGGGCAACGAGGCGTTCTTT
TRBJ1-3	once	TRBD1	TRBV29-1	CSVEDWRTGGNTIYF	TGCAGCGTTGAAGATTGGCGGACAGGTGGAAACACCATATATTTT
TRBJ2-1	-	-	TRBV18	CASSRVAASSYNEQFF	TGTGCCAGCTCCCGGGTCGCGGCAAGCTCCTACAATGAGCAGTTCTTC
TRBJ1-5	-	TRBD1	TRBV19	CASSQGQGSTQPQHF	TGTGCCAGTAGTCAGGGACAGGGGTCCACTCAGCCCCAGCATTTT
TRBJ1-1	-	TRBD1	TRBV18	CASSRTGQGGTEAFF	TGTGCCAGCTCTAGGACAGGGCAGGGCGGCACTGAAGCTTTCTTT
TRBJ2-2	-	TRBD2	TRBV18	CASSRLAGDLTGELFF	TGTGCCAGCTCACGACTAGCGGGGGACCTCACCGGGGAGCTGTTTTTT
TRBJ1-1	-	-	TRBV21-1	CASTERYTEAFF	TGTGCCAGCACCGAGCGTTACACTGAAGCTTTCTTT
TRBJ1-4	-	-	TRBV21-1	CASNPAQETTNEKLFF	TGTGCCAGCAACCCGGCGCAGGAAACAACTAATGAAAAACTGTTTTTT